This T cell receptor (beta chain) was documented in a study of shared clonotypes between healthy human individuals. In this sample, this clone turned up a few times. The CDR3 is 11 amino acids. Trimming cost V 3 bases and J 8 bases, with 10 bases left between them. The V gene's germline CDR1 is DFQATT and CDR2 SNEGSKA (reference sequence). Assay used: immunoSEQ multiplex PCR; TCRdb lists only in-frame clones, some missing. The sample yields hundreds of thousands of clones, about three quarters seen once. Source material: memory CD4+ T cells sorted from blood. As for subset: CD45RA-negative fraction. The chain is built from TRBV20-1 and TRBJ1-2; D gene unclear. The TCR was taken from a woman aged 25-40 years in good health. The CDR3 DNA reads as TGCAGTGCTAGGACCGGGCACGGCTACACCTTC. The encoded protein is CSARTGHGYTF.